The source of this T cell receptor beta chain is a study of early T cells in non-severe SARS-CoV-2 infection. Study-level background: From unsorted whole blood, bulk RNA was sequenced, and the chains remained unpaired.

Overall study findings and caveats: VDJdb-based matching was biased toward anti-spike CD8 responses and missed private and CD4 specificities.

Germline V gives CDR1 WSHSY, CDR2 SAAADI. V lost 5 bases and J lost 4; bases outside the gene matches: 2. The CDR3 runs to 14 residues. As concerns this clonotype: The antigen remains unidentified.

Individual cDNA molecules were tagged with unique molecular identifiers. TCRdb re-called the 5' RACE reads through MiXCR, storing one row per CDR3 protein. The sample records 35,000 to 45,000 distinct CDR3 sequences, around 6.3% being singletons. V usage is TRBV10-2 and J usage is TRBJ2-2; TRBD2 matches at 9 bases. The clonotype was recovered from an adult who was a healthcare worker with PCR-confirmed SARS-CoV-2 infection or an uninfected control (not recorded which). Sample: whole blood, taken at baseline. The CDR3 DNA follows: TGCGCCAGCAGTTTAGCGGGGGCCACCGGGGAGCTGTTTTTT. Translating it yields CASSLAGATGELFF.